This entry concerns a single TCR beta chain. What it binds is unknown. This sample stems from a study of radiation and T cells in renal cell carcinoma. On the study more broadly: Nephrectomy followed 15 Gy stereotactic body radiation by 4 weeks. General observations from the study: Top tumor clonotypes rose in blood 2 weeks post-radiation, then contracted. Pretreatment tumor biopsies were lacking, so baseline clonotypes are unknown.

Sequenced by immunoSEQ multiplex PCR; TCRdb stores in-frame clones only, minus some. The sample contains 110,000 to 150,000 clones, around four fifths of which appear only once. Time point: baseline pretreatment blood. Treatment given: 15 Gy SBRT to primary tumor, nephrectomy 4 weeks later. The tumor was a clear cell renal cell carcinoma. The CDR3 totals 13 residues. Germline loops: CDR1 SNHLY, CDR2 FYNNEI. V lost 7 bases and J lost 8, with 14 bases in between. This sequence joins TRBV2 and TRBJ1-4; D is ambiguous. This sequence was found in a woman in her fifties or sixties with renal cell carcinoma. The input for sequencing was blood, taken from a patient whose treatment included radiotherapy and nephrectomy. The CDR3 here is CASNREEREKLFF. The CDR3, as DNA: TGTGCCAGCAATCGGGAGGAACGAGAAAAACTGTTTTTT.